This T cell receptor (beta chain) came from a study of cytomegalovirus exposure and HLA in healthy donors. The CDR3 sequence is 13 residues long. Per the germline V gene, CDR1 is MNHEY and CDR2 is SMNVEV (reference sequence). Trimming removed 2 bases from V and 2 bases from J, with 7 bases in between. Both 60 Vbeta primers and 13 Jbeta primers went into the PCR. Assay used: immunoSEQ multiplex PCR; TCRdb lists only in-frame clones, some missing. This sample has roughly 100,000 clones, with 60% to 80% found just once. Material: PBMCs. The chain links TRBV27 to TRBJ2-7, with D maybe TRBD1 (6 bases). The TCR comes from a female donor in good health and CMV-seronegative. This CDR3 is CASSLRGTYEQYF. CDR3 coding DNA: TGTGCCAGCAGTTTAAGGGGGACCTACGAGCAGTACTTC.